This T cell receptor (beta chain) was recovered during a study of blood T cell repertoires in COVID-19 (dated by TCRdb to 2019 to 2021). Study-level background: Samples from collaborators originated in the United States, Italy and Spain and spanned both the acute and convalescent phases of COVID-19. The material from the prospective study consisted of cDNA or gDNA derived from T cells, B-cell-depleted T cells, or PBMCs. Subjects who had been exposed to COVID-19, were actively infected with it, or had recovered from it provided the deeply sampled blood TCRbeta repertoires that made up the dataset. The repertoires were released in a freely available public database meant as a resource for research on the immune response to SARS-CoV-2. The samples were drawn from two sources: the first 160 participants of the ongoing ImmuneRACE study, and fewer than 1,500 subjects contributed by 6 global collaborators. The sample metadata nearly always contained a de-identified subject ID, COVID-19 status, age in years and sex. Where available, HLA class I and class II types were taken from metadata supplied by the sample provider and were not determined by assay-based typing. General study outcomes and caveats: How much clinical and demographic metadata was included differed by source and by participant, and the metadata was provided uncurated.

With respect to this clone: Its antigen has not been determined. Base-call qualities are not available, and no considerably larger clone is one nucleotide away.

Whole blood was collected in K2EDTA tubes by collaborating institutions according to the institutions' own protocols. For TCRbeta analysis, collaborators shipped samples in one of three forms: frozen whole blood, isolated PBMCs, or DNA extracted from either of those sample types. The immunoSEQ Assay, a bias-controlled multiplex PCR, was used to amplify TCRbeta CDR3 regions from genomic DNA. In the paper's pipeline: Within the assay, amplification of reference gene primers was used to estimate how many nucleated cells each sample contained. Sequence reads were collapsed and filtered to measure the absolute abundance of every unique TCRbeta CDR3 rearrangement. For each sample, productive Simpson clonality was calculated as the square root of Simpson's diversity index across productive rearrangements. TCRdb obtained this table from immuneACCESS and retained in-frame rearrangements with V and J assigned. These tables miss some clones; where compared with another copy, unresolved V genes account for less than half of the shortfall, and the remainder is unexplained. From that table come the V and J calls and clone size; the DNA was used to work out D and trimming. Here the sample has some 37,000 clones; around 86% occur a single time. The leading ten clones occupy roughly 19% of the sample.

The germline V gene supplies CDR1 SQVTM and CDR2 ANQGSEA. The germline ends are 19 bases apart after V is trimmed by 8 bases and J by 0 bases. Taken from cysteine to phenylalanine, the CDR3 has 15 residues. The retained sequence is limited to the CDR3, 45 bases, with the frame set at the first base. The source material was peripheral blood. The sequence came from a man in his forties or fifties in a cohort sampled during active COVID-19. The rearranged segments are TRBV29-1 and TRBJ1-1, with a tentative D gene TRBD1 over 6 matching bases. For the CDR3, the sequence is CSPPQGLRVNTEAFF. At the DNA level, the sequence is TGCAGCCCCCCTCAGGGGCTTAGGGTGAACACTGAAGCTTTCTTT.